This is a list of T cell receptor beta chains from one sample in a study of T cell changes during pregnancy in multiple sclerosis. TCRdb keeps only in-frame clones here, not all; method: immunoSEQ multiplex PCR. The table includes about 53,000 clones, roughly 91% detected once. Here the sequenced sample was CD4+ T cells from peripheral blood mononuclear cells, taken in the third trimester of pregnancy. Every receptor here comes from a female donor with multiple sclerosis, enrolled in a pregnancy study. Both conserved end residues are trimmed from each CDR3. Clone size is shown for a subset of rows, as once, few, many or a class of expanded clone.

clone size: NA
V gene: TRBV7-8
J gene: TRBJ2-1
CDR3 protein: ASSSRRGGARYNEQF

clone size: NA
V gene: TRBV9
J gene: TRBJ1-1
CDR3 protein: ASSVGPEAGDTEAF

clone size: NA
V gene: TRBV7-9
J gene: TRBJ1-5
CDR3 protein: ASSLEGVNQPQH

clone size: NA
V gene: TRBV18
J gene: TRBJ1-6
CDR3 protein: ASSPLQRSSYNSPLH

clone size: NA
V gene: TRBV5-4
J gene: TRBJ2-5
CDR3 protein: ASSKGQGAGETQY

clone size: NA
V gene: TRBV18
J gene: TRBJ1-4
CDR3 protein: ASSPQSGGEKLF

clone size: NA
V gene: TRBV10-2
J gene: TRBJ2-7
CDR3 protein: ASRGKGVYEQY

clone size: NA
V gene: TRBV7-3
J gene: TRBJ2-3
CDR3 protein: ASSLLPSLPITDTQY

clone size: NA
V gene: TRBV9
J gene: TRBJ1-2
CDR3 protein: ASSVDRGRGGYT

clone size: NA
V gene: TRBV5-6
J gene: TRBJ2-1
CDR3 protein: ASSLPGGGDEQF

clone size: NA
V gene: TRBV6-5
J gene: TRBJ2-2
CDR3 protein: ASSYRVTGELF

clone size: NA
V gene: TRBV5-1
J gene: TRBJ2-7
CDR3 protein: ASSPVRDNPEQY

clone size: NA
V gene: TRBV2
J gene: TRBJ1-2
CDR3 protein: ASRETGVGYT

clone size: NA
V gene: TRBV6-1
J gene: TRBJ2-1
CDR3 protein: ASLNSGGADEQF

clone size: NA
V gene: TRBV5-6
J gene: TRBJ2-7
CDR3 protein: ASSLGQGYYEQY

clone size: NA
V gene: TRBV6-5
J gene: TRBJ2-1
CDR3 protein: ASRISQGLAEQF

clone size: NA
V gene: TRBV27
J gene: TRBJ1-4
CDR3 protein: ASSLGGEFEKLF

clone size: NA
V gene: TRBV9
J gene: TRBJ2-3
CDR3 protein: ASSILPRGTSTDTQY

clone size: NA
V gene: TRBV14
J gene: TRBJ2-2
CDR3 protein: ASSQGLTGELF

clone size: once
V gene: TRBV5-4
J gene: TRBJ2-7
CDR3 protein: ASSLQGAHEQY

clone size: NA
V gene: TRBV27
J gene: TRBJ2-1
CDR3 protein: ASSTRLAGDYEQF

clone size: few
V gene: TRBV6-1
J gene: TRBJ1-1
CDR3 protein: ASSDFDRDTEAF

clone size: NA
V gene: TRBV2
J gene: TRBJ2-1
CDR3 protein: ASSELWLAGVNEQF